Detailed here is one TCR beta chain. Its antigen remains unknown. This sample was included in a study of T-cell reconstitution after alpha-beta-depleted transplantation in children. Findings and limits, study-wide: After transplant, at about two months, alpha-beta T cells were reportedly derived from several hundred expanded graft clones. Most T-cell counts and diversity one year after the transplant came from T cells that were newly produced.

The TCRbeta library was prepared with unique molecular identifiers. TCRdb reprocessed the PCR reads with MiXCR, giving one entry per CDR3 protein. The sample carries 200,000 to 250,000 distinct CDR3 sequences, around 7.8% recorded once. There are 13 residues in the CDR3. The V gene's germline CDR1 is DFQATT and CDR2 SNEGSKA (reference sequence). Trimming pared 1 base from V and 4 bases from J, leaving 9 bases between. Specimen: PBMCs, mostly from graft donor cells, collected 180 days after TCRalphabeta/CD19-depleted stem cell transplant. The source is a male patient under 18 who had a stem cell transplant for acute lymphoblastic leukemia, so the T cells may come from the graft donor. V usage is TRBV20-1 and J usage is TRBJ2-3; D uncertain. The CDR3 DNA follows: TGCAGTGCTAGAGCCCCGACCCCAGATACGCAGTATTTT. The encoded protein is CSARAPTPDTQYF.